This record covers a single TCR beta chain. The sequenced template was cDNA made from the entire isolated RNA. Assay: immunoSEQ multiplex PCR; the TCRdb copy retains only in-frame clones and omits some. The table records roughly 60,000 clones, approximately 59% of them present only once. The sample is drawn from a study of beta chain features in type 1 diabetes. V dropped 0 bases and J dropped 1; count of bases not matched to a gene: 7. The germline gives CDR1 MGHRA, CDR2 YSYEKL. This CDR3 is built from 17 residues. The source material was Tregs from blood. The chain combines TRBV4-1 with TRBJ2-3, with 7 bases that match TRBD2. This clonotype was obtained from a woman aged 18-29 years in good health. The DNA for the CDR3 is TGCGCCAGCAGCCAAGATATGTGGCTAGCGGGCACAGATACGCAGTATTTT. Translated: CASSQDMWLAGTDTQYF.